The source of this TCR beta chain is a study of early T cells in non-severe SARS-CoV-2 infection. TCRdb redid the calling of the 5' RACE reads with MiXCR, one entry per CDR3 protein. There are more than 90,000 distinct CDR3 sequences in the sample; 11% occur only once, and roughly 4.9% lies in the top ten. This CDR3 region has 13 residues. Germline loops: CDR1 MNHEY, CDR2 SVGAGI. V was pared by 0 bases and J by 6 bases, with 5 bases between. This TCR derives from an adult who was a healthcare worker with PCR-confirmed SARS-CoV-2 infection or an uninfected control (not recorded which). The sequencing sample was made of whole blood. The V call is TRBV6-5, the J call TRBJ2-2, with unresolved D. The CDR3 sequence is CASSYSSAGELFF. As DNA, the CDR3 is TGTGCCAGCAGTTACTCGTCCGCCGGGGAGCTGTTTTTT.